A single sample gave rise to the 5 T cell receptor beta chains below, sequenced in a study of T cell responses to AZD1222 COVID-19 vaccine. Libraries were prepared by immunoSEQ multiplex PCR; TCRdb keeps only in-frame clonotypes and omits some of them. The table shows about 86,000 clones, with roughly 87% occurring only once. The starting material was peripheral blood, obtained on day 0 of AZD1222 vaccination. All receptors derive from an adult in good health.

This chain links TRBV24-1 with TRBJ1-2; weak D call: TRBD1 (5 bases). The CDR3 runs 15 residues. CDR1 and CDR2 from the germline V gene are KGHDR and SFDVKD. With 4 bases removed from V and 0 bases from J, the gap between germline ends came to 11 bases. Here the CDR3 DNA reads TGTGCCACCAGTGACGGGAGGGGAGCTAACTATGGCTACACCTTC. Its translation is CATSDGRGANYGYTF.

This chain joins TRBV5-6 and TRBJ2-7; 8 bases line up with TRBD1. The CDR3 extends over 16 amino acids. The germline gives CDR1 SGHDT, CDR2 YYEEEE. J lost 2 bases, V lost 4 bases, and 11 bases had no gene match. CDR3 nucleotides: TGTGCCAGCAGCCTTACCCCGGGACAGGAGGCCTACGAGCAGTACTTC. Its translation: CASSLTPGQEAYEQYF.

The chain has TRBV20-1 and TRBJ2-5; 7 nucleotides match TRBD1. The length of the CDR3 is 16 residues. Trimming cost V 3 bases and J 5 bases; bases outside gene matches: 15. Germline CDR1 is DFQATT and CDR2 is SNEGSKA (reference sequence). The CDR3 protein is CSASAPPGQVEETQYF. CDR3 bases: TGCAGTGCTAGTGCCCCACCCGGACAGGTTGAGGAGACCCAGTACTTC.

The chain recombines TRBV2 with TRBJ1-2; D not certain. This CDR3 spans 12 amino acids. V lost 3 bases, J lost 5 bases, and 7 bases lay in between. Germline CDR1 reads SNHLY; CDR2 reads FYNNEI. Here the CDR3 reads CASSESPYGYTF. The CDR3 coding sequence is TGTGCCAGCAGTGAGTCTCCGTATGGCTACACCTTC.

The chain carries TRBV15 and TRBJ2-7; 11 bases match TRBD2. V lost 3 bases and J lost 2; bases outside the gene matches: 0. The CDR3 spans 14 residues. From germline, CDR1 is LNHNV and CDR2 YYDKDF (reference sequence). CDR3 sequence (DNA): TGTGCCACCAGCAGGACTAGCGGGGCCTACGAGCAGTACTTC. It encodes CATSRTSGAYEQYF.